The T cell receptor beta chain described here comes from a study of cytomegalovirus exposure and HLA in healthy donors. About the study: Researchers found that roughly 77% of 350 to 500 genotyped donors fell within the Caucasian-associated ancestry cluster. Overall study findings and caveats: There was a cluster of highly shared sequence variants that was likely a sequencing artifact. It was reported that TCR beta sequences correctly inferred the HLA-A and HLA-B alleles for most subjects. There were reportedly fewer N-insertions in an Asian-associated ancestry cluster than the roughly 610-donor mean, in a later analysis.

V lost 1 base, J lost 6 bases, and 18 bases lay in between. This CDR3 region has 15 residues. In germline, CDR1 is SQVTM, CDR2 ANQGSEA. Amplification used 60 Vbeta primers and 13 Jbeta primers. Libraries were prepared by immunoSEQ multiplex PCR; TCRdb keeps only in-frame clonotypes and omits some of them. The sample lists roughly 100,000 clones; about 62% were seen once. This clone was seen more than once but under ten times. Its specificity is not known. The sequenced material came from PBMCs. The gene calls are TRBV29-1 and TRBJ1-2; D remains unclear. This TCR derives from a human donor in good health. This CDR3 is CSVEVVRRSSDGYTF. As DNA, the CDR3 is TGCAGCGTTGAAGTGGTGCGACGAAGTAGCGATGGCTACACCTTC. Combining the CDR3 with reference TRBV29-1 and TRBJ1-2 gives the whole variable domain SAVISQKPSRDICQRGTSLTIQCQVDSQVTMMFWYRQQPGQSLTLIATANQGSEATYESGFVIDKFPISRPNLTFSTLTVSNMSPEDSSIYLCSVEVVRRSSDGYTFGSGTRLTVV.